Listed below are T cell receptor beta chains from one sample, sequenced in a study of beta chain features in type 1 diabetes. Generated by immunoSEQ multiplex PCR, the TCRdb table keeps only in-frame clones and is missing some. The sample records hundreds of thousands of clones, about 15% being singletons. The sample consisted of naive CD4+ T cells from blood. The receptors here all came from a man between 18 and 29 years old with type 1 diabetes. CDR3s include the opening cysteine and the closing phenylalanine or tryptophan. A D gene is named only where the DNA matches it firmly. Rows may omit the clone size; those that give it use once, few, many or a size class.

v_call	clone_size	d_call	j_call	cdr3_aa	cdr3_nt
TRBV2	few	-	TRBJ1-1	CATTSPTEAFF	TGTGCCACCACTAGTCCAACTGAAGCTTTCTTT
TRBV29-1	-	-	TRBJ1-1	CSVDAGQLPRVAFF	TGCAGCGTTGATGCTGGACAGCTCCCGAGGGTAGCTTTCTTT
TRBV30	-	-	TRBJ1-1	CAWSGGGNTEAFF	TGTGCCTGGAGTGGAGGTGGGAACACTGAAGCTTTCTTT
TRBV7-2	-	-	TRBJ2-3	CASSLDFTDTQYF	TGTGCCAGCAGCTTGGACTTCACAGATACGCAGTATTTT
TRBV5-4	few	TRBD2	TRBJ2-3	CASSLVRGGLTDTQYF	TGTGCCAGCAGCTTGGTTCGCGGGGGACTCACAGATACGCAGTATTTT
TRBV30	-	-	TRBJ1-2	CAWTSVRSLNYGYTF	TGTGCCTGGACCTCTGTTCGGAGCCTTAACTATGGCTACACCTTC
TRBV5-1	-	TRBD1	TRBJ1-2	CASSLDRGGYTF	TGCGCCAGCAGCCTAGACAGGGGCGGCTACACCTTC
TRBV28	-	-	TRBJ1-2	CASSLWAVYGYTF	TGTGCCAGCAGTTTATGGGCAGTGTATGGCTACACCTTC
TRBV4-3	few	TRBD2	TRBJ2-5	CASSHNLAGKRETQYF	TGCGCCAGCAGCCACAACCTAGCGGGGAAACGGGAGACCCAGTACTTC
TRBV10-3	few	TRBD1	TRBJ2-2	CAISKGQGDTGELFF	TGTGCCATCAGCAAAGGACAGGGAGACACCGGGGAGCTGTTTTTT
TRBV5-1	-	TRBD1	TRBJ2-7	CASSLFGQGAVRTGEQYF	TGCGCCAGCAGCTTGTTCGGACAGGGGGCGGTTCGGACTGGCGAGCAGTACTTC
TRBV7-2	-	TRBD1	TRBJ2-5	CASSTSGTGQETQYF	TGTGCCAGCAGCACCAGCGGGACAGGGCAAGAGACCCAGTACTTC
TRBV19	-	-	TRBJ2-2	CASSPSTLTGELFF	TGTGCCAGTAGTCCGAGTACCCTGACCGGGGAGCTGTTTTTT
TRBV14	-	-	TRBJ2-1	CASSPYLRGNNEQFF	TGTGCCAGCAGCCCATATTTGCGGGGTAACAATGAGCAGTTCTTC
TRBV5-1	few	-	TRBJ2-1	CASSLGGRFTYEQFF	TGCGCCAGCAGCTTGGGGGGCCGGTTTACATATGAGCAGTTCTTC
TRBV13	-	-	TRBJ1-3	CASSRTGLGNTIYF	TGTGCCAGCAGCCGTACAGGGCTAGGAAACACCATATATTTT
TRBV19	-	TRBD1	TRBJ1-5	CASSPRTGGQPQHF	TGTGCCAGTAGCCCTAGGACAGGGGGCCAGCCCCAGCATTTT
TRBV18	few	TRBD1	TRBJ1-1	CASSTQGAEAFF	TGTGCCAGCTCAACACAGGGGGCTGAAGCTTTCTTT
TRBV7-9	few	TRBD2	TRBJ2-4	CASSFGLAGAAKNIQYF	TGTGCCAGCAGCTTCGGACTAGCGGGGGCAGCCAAAAACATTCAGTACTTC
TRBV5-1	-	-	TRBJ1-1	CASGSGMNTEAFF	TGCGCCAGCGGGAGCGGCATGAACACTGAAGCTTTCTTT